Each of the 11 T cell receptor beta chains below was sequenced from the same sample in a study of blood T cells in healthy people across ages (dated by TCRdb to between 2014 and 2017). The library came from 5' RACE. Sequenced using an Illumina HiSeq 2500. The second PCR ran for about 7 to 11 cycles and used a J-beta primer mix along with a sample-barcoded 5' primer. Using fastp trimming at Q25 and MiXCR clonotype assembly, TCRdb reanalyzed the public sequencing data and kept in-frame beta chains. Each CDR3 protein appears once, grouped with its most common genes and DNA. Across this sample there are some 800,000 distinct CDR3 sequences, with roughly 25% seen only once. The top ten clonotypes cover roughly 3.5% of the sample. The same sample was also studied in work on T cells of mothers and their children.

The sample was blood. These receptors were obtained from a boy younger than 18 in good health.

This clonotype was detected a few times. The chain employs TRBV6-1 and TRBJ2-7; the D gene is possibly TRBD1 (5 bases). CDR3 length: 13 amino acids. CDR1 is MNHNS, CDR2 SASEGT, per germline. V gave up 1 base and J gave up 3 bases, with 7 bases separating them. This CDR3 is CASSEVQGYEQYF. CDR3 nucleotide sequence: TGTGCCAGCAGTGAAGTTCAGGGCTACGAGCAGTACTTC.

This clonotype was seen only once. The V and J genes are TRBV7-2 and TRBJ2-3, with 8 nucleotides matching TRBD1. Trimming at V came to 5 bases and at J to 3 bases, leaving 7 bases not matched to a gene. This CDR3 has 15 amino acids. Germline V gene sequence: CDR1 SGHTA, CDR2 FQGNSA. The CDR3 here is CASSTGQGGTDTQYF. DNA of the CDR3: TGTGCCAGCAGCACAGGACAGGGCGGTACAGATACGCAGTATTTT.

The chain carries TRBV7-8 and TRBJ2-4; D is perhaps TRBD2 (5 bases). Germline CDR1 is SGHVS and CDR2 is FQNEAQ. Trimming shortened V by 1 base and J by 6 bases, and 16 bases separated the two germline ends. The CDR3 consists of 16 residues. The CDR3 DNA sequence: TGTGCCAGCAGCTTAGTAGGCCGTATGGCGGGAAACATTCAGTACTTC. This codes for CASSLVGRMAGNIQYF.

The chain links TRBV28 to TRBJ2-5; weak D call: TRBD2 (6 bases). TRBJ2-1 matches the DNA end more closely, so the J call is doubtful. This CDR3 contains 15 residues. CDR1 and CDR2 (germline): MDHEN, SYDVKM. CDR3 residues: CASSFTSSSGNEQFF. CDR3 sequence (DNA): TGTGCCAGCAGTTTTACTAGCTCTTCGGGCAATGAGCAGTTCTTC.

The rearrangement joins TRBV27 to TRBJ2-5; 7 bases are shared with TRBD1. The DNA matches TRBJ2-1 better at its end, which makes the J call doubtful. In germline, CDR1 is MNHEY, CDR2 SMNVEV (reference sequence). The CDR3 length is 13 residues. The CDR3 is CASSARQGIGQFF. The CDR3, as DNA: TGTGCCAGCAGTGCCCGACAGGGAATAGGACAGTTCTTC.

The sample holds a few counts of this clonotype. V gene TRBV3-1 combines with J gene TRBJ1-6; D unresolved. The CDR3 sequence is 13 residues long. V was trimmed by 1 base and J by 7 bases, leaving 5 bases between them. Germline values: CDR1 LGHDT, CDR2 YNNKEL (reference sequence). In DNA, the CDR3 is TGTGCCAGCAGCCAAGTCGAGAATTCACCCCTCCACTTT. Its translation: CASSQVENSPLHF.

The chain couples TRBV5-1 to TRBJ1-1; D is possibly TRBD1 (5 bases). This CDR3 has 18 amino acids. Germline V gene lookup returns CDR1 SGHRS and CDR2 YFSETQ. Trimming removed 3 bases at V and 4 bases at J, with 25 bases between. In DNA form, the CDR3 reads TGCGCCAGCAGCTCGTATCCGGAGGTGGGGACCTACAGCACTGAAGCTTTCTTT. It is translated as CASSSYPEVGTYSTEAFF.

The CDR3 DNA sequence: TGTGCCAGCAGTCTACTTCAGACAAACACTGAAGCTTTCTTT. Its protein product is CASSLLQTNTEAFF. V is TRBV27 and J is TRBJ1-1, with no clear D. This CDR3 has 14 residues. Looked up from germline, CDR1 is MNHEY and CDR2 is SMNVEV (reference sequence). V was pared by 5 bases and J by 2 bases, with 12 bases between.

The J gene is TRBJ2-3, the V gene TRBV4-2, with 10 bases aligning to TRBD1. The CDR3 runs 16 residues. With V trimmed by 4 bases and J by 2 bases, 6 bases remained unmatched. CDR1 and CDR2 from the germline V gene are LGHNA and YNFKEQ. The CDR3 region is CASSRRDRGYTDTQYF. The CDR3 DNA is TGTGCCAGCAGCCGCAGGGACAGGGGATACACAGATACGCAGTATTTT.

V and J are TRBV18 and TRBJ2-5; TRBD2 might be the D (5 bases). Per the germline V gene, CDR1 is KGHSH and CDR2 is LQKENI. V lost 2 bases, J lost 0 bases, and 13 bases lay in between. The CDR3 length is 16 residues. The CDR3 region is CASSPSGWEYQETQYF. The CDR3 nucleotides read TGTGCCAGCTCACCATCGGGGTGGGAGTACCAAGAGACCCAGTACTTC.

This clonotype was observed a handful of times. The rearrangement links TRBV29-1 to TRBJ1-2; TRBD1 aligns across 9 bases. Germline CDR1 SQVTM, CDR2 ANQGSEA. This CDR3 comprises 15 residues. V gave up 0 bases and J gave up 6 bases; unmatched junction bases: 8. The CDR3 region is CSVEDLNGDRDGYTF. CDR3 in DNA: TGCAGCGTTGAAGATCTAAATGGGGACAGGGATGGCTACACCTTC.